This T cell receptor beta chain stems from a study of CD8 T cells in Susac syndrome. On this clonotype itself: Antigen specificity is unknown.

Sequencing of TCR beta was performed on blood CD8+ T cells and on blood CD4+ T cells. The study, taken as a whole, reports: An acknowledgment was made by the study that its TCR sequencing and HLA analysis involved relatively few individuals.

A quantity of about 0.5 to 1 ug RNA underwent reverse transcription using random hexamers. Across 54 Vbeta and 13 Jbeta, immunoSEQ multiplex PCR amplified TCR beta CDR3. TCRdb processed the immunoSEQ multiplex PCR reads anew with MiXCR; each CDR3 protein has one entry. The sample records around 130,000 distinct CDR3 sequences, around nine tenths being singletons. Sequenced: CD8+ T cells from PBMCs. This TCR came from a human donor with multiple sclerosis.

The CDR3 is CASSPTGTYNEQFF. DNA for the CDR3: TGTGCCAGCAGCCCCACTGGGACCTACAATGAGCAGTTCTTC. The V call is TRBV3-1, the J call TRBJ2-1; no firm D call. The CDR3 loop spans 14 amino acids. With 4 bases removed from V and 2 bases from J, the gap between germline ends came to 9 bases. Germline values: CDR1 LGHDT, CDR2 YNNKEL (reference sequence).